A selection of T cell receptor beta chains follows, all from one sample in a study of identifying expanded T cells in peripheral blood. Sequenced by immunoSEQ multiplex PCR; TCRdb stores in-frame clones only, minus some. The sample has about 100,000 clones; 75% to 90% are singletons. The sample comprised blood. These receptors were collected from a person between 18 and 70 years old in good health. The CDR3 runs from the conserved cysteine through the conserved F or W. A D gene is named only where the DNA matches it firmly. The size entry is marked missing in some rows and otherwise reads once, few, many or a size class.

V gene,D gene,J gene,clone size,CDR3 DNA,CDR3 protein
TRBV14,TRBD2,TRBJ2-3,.,TGTGCCAGCAGCCCGAGCGGGAGGGCCGTTTGGACAGATACGCAGTATTTT,CASSPSGRAVWTDTQYF
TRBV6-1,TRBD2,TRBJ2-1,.,TGTGCCAGCAGTGAAAGGGCTAGCGGGAAGAATGAGCAGTTCTTC,CASSERASGKNEQFF
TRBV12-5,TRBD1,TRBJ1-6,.,TGTGCTAGTGGCCCACAGGGGTATAATTCACCCCTCCACTTT,CASGPQGYNSPLHF
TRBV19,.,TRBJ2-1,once,TGTGCCAGTACCCATGGGGGGAATGAGCAGTTCTTC,CASTHGGNEQFF
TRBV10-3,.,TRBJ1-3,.,TGTGCCATCAGTCCCCTGGGAGGGGGACCCAACTCTGGAAACACCATATATTTT,CAISPLGGGPNSGNTIYF
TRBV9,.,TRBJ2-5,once,TGTGCCAGCGGATCGGAGACCCAGTACTTC,CASGSETQYF
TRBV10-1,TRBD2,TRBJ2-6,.,TGCGCCAGCAGTGAGGGTACGGGGGGGCCTGGGGCCAACGTCCTGACTTTC,CASSEGTGGPGANVLTF
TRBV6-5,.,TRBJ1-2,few,TGTGCCAGCAGTTCCCCCGAACAGGGCGGCTACACCTTC,CASSSPEQGGYTF
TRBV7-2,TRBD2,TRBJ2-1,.,TGTGCCAGCAGCTTATCTAGCGGGAGTTTCCATGAGCAGTTCTTC,CASSLSSGSFHEQFF
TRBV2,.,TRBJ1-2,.,TGTGCCAGCACCCTTCAGGGAATAAACTATGGCTACACCTTC,CASTLQGINYGYTF
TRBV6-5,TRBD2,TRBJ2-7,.,TGTGCCAGCAGCCAACGGGAGGGCCCATACGAGCAGTACTTC,CASSQREGPYEQYF
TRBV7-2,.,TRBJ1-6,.,TGTGCCAGCAGCTTAGATGGTAGCCTTTCACCCCTCCACTTT,CASSLDGSLSPLHF
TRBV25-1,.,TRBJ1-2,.,TGTGCCAGCAGTGAGTCTGGGACGGTGAACTATGGCTACACCTTC,CASSESGTVNYGYTF
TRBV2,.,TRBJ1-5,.,TGTGCCAGCAGTGAAGGGACAGTGAAGGGCAATCAGCCCCAGCATTTT,CASSEGTVKGNQPQHF
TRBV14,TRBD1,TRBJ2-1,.,TGTGCCAGCAGCCAAGCTGGGGACAGGTCCTACAATGAGCAGTTCTTC,CASSQAGDRSYNEQFF
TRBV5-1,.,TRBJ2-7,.,TGCGCCAGCAGCTTGTTATCGGCGGTCCCCTACGAGCAGTACTTC,CASSLLSAVPYEQYF
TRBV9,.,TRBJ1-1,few,TGTGCCAGCAGCGTAAGGGGAGACACTGAAGCTTTCTTT,CASSVRGDTEAFF
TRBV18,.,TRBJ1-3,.,TGTGCCAGCTCATCAGCGGGTTTCGGGAACACCATATATTTT,CASSSAGFGNTIYF
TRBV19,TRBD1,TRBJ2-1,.,TGTGCCAGTAGTTCGACAGGGGGCTCCTACAATGAGCAGTTCTTC,CASSSTGGSYNEQFF
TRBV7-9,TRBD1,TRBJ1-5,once,TGTGCCAGCAGCTTGACAGGGGAAGGTGGTCAGCCCCAGCATTTT,CASSLTGEGGQPQHF
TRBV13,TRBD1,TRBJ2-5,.,TGTGCCAGCAGCTCGGGACAGGGGGGTTTCGAGACCCAGTACTTC,CASSSGQGGFETQYF
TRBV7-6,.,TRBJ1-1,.,TGTGCCAGCAGCTCACAGGAGCTGAACACTGAAGCTTTCTTT,CASSSQELNTEAFF
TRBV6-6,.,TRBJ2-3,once,TGTGCCAGCAGGGCACTAGGAACAGATACGCAGTATTTT,CASRALGTDTQYF
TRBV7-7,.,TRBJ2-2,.,TGTGCCAGCAGCTTAAACAGGGCCGCCGGGGAGCTGTTTTTT,CASSLNRAAGELFF